The next 17 T cell receptor beta chains were all read from a single sample in a study of regulatory T cells in long-lasting Graves disease. Construction of the TCR beta libraries employed iRepertoire HTBI primers in conjunction with Arm-PCR of CDR3 regions. TCRdb ran MiXCR on the multiplex PCR reads and lists one entry per CDR3 protein. The sample shows about 470,000 distinct CDR3 sequences, around 16% of them seen only once. The time point is: newly diagnosed GD, antithyroid drugs for less than 3 months. Extracted RNA from PBMCs served as the source of the TCR library. The same sample was also used in a study of T cells in Graves' hyperthyroidism and ophthalmopathy.

Sequences were derived from peripheral blood mononuclear cells (PBMCs), sampled at new diagnosis, from a patient treated with antithyroid drugs. Source of these receptors: a man between 40 and 49 years old with Graves disease.

In its sample, this clonotype was seen many times. The chain recombines TRBV6-1 with TRBJ2-3; D not certain. The V end was cut by 6 bases, the J end by 3 bases, with 22 bases between. The CDR3 consists of 17 residues. CDR1 MNHNS and CDR2 SASEGT come from the germline V gene. CDR3 region: CASSAQVGMVGTDTQYF. CDR3 coding DNA: TGTGCCAGCAGCGCCCAAGTGGGGATGGTCGGGACAGATACGCAGTATTTT.

This clonotype has a handful of counts. The chain carries TRBV6-2 or TRBV6-3 and TRBJ2-3, with D maybe TRBD2 (5 bases). Germline values: CDR1 MNHEY, CDR2 SVGEGT. Trimming removed 1 base at V and 1 base at J, with 12 bases between. The CDR3 extends over 16 amino acids. The CDR3 reads CASSYWFEGGTDTQYF. The CDR3 DNA follows: TGTGCCAGCAGTTACTGGTTTGAGGGAGGCACAGATACGCAGTATTTT.

This clonotype was observed a few times. The rearrangement uses TRBV24-1 and TRBJ2-3; 8 nucleotides line up with TRBD1. After removal of 3 bases from V and 0 bases from J, the junction contained 4 bases not matched to a gene. Germline V gene data show CDR1 as KGHDR and CDR2 as SFDVKD. The CDR3 is 16 residues long. The CDR3 DNA follows: TGTGCCACCAGTGATCCGACAGGGGACAGCACAGATACGCAGTATTTT. It encodes CATSDPTGDSTDTQYF.

Points on this clonotype: It is likely a read error: a sequence one base away is far more abundant. The chain uses TRBV7-8 and TRBJ2-1, with TRBD1 identical over 11 bases. There are 15 residues in the CDR3. After removal of 1 base from V and 10 bases from J, the junction contained 6 bases not matched to a gene. CDR1 is SGHVS and CDR2 is FQNEAQ in the germline V gene. In nucleotides, the CDR3 is TGTGCCAGCAGCTTAGGGACAGGGGGCGCGGGGGAGCAGTTCTTC. It encodes CASSLGTGGAGEQFF.

This clonotype was seen many times. The chain uses TRBV11-2 and TRBJ2-1; D is undetermined. The CDR3 is made up of 14 amino acids. V was shortened by 5 bases and J by 0 bases, with 8 bases between the two germline ends. CDR1 is SGHAT and CDR2 is FQNNGV in the germline V gene. CDR3 bases: TGTGCCAGCAGCCCCACCGGCTCCTACAATGAGCAGTTCTTC. It yields the protein CASSPTGSYNEQFF.

This clonotype was picked up many times. V and J are TRBV11-2 and TRBJ2-1; perhaps TRBD2 as D (6 bases). Between the trimmed V and J ends, which lost 5 bases and 5 bases, there was a span of 16 bases. The CDR3 loop spans 15 amino acids. The germline gives CDR1 SGHAT, CDR2 FQNNGV. DNA of the CDR3: TGTGCCAGCAGCCTCACACTAGCCCATAACAATGAGCAGTTCTTC. Protein: CASSLTLAHNNEQFF.

The V gene is TRBV28, the J gene TRBJ2-1; 11 nucleotides align to TRBD2. The V and J ends lost 4 bases and 7 bases, in that order; junction bases with no gene match: 15. Germline assignment: CDR1 MDHEN and CDR2 SYDVKM. The length of the CDR3 is 18 residues. CDR3: CASSSHTPTSGSLNEQFF. CDR3 DNA: TGTGCCAGCAGTTCGCATACCCCAACTAGCGGGAGTCTGAATGAGCAGTTCTTC.

Points on this clonotype: Germline is not matched at one junction end, which may reflect a read error. The CDR3 region has the DNA TGTGCCAGCAGCCCGAACGGGGGCACGGATACGCAGTATTTT. Translated: CASSPNGGTDTQYF. The chain joins TRBV5-4 to TRBJ2-3; D may correspond to TRBD1 or TRBD2 (6 bases each). Germline CDR1 reads SGHNT; CDR2 reads YYREEE (reference sequence). This CDR3 has 14 residues.

This clonotype was detected ten times or more. The chain joins TRBV6-5 to TRBJ2-7, with TRBD2 matching 9 bases. This CDR3 region has 16 residues. The V gene end was trimmed by 2 bases and the J gene end by 4 bases; junction bases not matched to a gene: 9. Germline V gene sequence: CDR1 MNHEY, CDR2 SVGAGI. The CDR3 loop is CASSYPLAGRPYEQYF. CDR3 DNA: TGTGCCAGCAGTTACCCTCTAGCGGGGAGACCGTACGAGCAGTACTTC.

This clonotype came up many times. This chain joins TRBV7-9 and TRBJ1-1, with D possibly TRBD1 on 5 matching bases. Trimming cost V 5 bases and J 0 bases, with 10 bases left between them. Germline CDR1 SEHNR, CDR2 FQNEAQ (reference sequence). This CDR3 has 14 residues. The CDR3 spells CASSPRGMNTEAFF. The CDR3 nucleotides are TGTGCCAGCAGCCCCCGGGGGATGAACACTGAAGCTTTCTTT.

This clonotype was counted at least ten times. V and J are TRBV27 and TRBJ2-3; TRBD2 matches at 7 bases. Germline CDR1 MNHEY, CDR2 SMNVEV (reference sequence). This CDR3 region has 18 residues. Trimming at V came to 9 bases and at J to 1 base, leaving 19 bases not matched to a gene. The CDR3 spells CARTQRVAGPYRTDTQYF. CDR3 bases: TGTGCCAGGACCCAAAGGGTAGCGGGTCCCTACCGCACAGATACGCAGTATTTT.

This clonotype was detected only a few times. DNA for the CDR3: TGTGCCAGCAGTGGGGACACTAGCAATCAGCCCCAGCATTTT. Amino acid sequence: CASSGDTSNQPQHF. The rearrangement joins TRBV25-1 to TRBJ1-5, with a possible D match to TRBD1 (6 bases). CDR1 and CDR2 from the germline V gene are MGHDK and SYGVNS. The CDR3 has 14 amino acids. Trimming stripped 4 bases from V and 0 bases from J, with 7 bases between.

This clonotype appeared many times. The chain employs TRBV7-3 and TRBJ2-3; no reliable D call. The CDR3 spans 13 residues. The V and J ends lost 2 bases and 6 bases respectively, with 9 bases between them. Germline V gives CDR1 SGHTA, CDR2 FQGTGA. CDR3 residues: CASSLDPRDTQYF. CDR3 coding DNA: TGTGCCAGCAGCTTAGACCCCAGGGATACGCAGTATTTT.

This clonotype occurred many times. The chain uses TRBV3-1 and TRBJ1-2; D uncertain. Per germline, CDR1 LGHDT and CDR2 YNNKEL (reference sequence). This CDR3 is 14 amino acids long. V was cut by 0 bases and J by 0 bases, with 5 bases left in between. This CDR3 is CASSQDAANYGYTF. The CDR3 DNA sequence: TGTGCCAGCAGCCAAGACGCGGCTAACTATGGCTACACCTTC.

This clonotype was counted a few times. This chain joins TRBV29-1 and TRBJ1-5; D uncertain. V lost 3 bases to trimming and J lost 1 base, with 7 bases between them. CDR1 and CDR2 from the germline V gene are SQVTM and ANQGSEA. This CDR3 has 13 amino acids. CDR3 protein: CSVDLGSNQPQHF. The CDR3 DNA is TGCAGCGTTGATTTGGGGAGCAATCAGCCCCAGCATTTT.

This clonotype was counted between two and nine times. DNA for the CDR3: TGCGCCAGCAGTGAGTCCCCGACAGGTGGGAATGAGCAGTTCTTC. Translating gives CASSESPTGGNEQFF. The chain joins TRBV10-1 to TRBJ2-1; perhaps TRBD1 as D (6 bases). The CDR3 has 15 amino acids. V lost 0 bases and J 7 bases, leaving 13 bases between the germline ends. CDR1 and CDR2 (germline): WNHNN, SYGVQD (reference sequence).

V and J are TRBV18 and TRBJ2-2, with TRBD1 as a possible D gene (6 bases). Germline V CDR1 and CDR2: KGHSH, LQKENI. The CDR3 has 15 amino acids. V was shortened by 5 bases and J by 2 bases, with 12 bases between the two germline ends. The CDR3 DNA reads TGTGCCAGCTCATCCGGGACACATAACACCGGGGAGCTGTTTTTT. Its protein product is CASSSGTHNTGELFF.